This T cell receptor beta chain was observed in a study of Graves' ophthalmopathy and Graves' hyperthyroidism. Germline CDR1 reads SGHVS; CDR2 reads FQNEAQ. Trimming took 5 bases from V and 1 from J, leaving 12 bases between them. CDR3 length: 15 amino acids. Overall study findings and caveats: Among expanded thyroid clonotypes above 0.001 frequency, most also occurred in blood.

Transcripts of RNA were the source for amplifying TCR beta CDR3 regions. Second-round multiplex PCR came after a first-round RT-PCR that employed HTBI primers. TCRdb itself ran the multiplex PCR reads through MiXCR, one entry per CDR3 protein. The sample lists 900,000 to 1,200,000 distinct CDR3 sequences, around a third occurring once. Remarks on this clonotype: What it recognizes is unknown.

The J gene is TRBJ1-5, the V gene TRBV7-8, with D possibly matching TRBD1 (5 bases). The sample consisted of peripheral blood or thyroid tissue (not recorded which). This receptor was identified in an adult man with Graves' hyperthyroidism. In DNA form, the CDR3 reads TGTGCCAGCAGCGTCCTTGGGACCAGCAATCAGCCCCAGCATTTT. As protein: CASSVLGTSNQPQHF.